Shown below are 14 T cell receptor beta chains from a single sample sequenced in a study of blood T cells in healthy people across ages. A second 7 to 11 cycle PCR used barcoded and J-beta primers. TCRdb re-derived calls from the 5' RACE reads in MiXCR, one entry per CDR3 protein. The table includes around 1.1 million distinct CDR3 sequences, 35% to 45% detected once. Sequenced: blood. All receptors derive from a man between 18 and 35 years old in good health.

This clonotype was detected once. V usage is TRBV24-1 and J usage is TRBJ2-3; 7 bases line up with TRBD1. This CDR3 region has 15 residues. Trimming at V came to 4 bases and at J to 3 bases, leaving 6 bases not matched to a gene. Germline CDR1 reads KGHDR; CDR2 reads SFDVKD. CDR3 sequence (DNA): TGTGCCACCAGTGAACTCGGCAGGGGGACAGATACGCAGTATTTT. Its protein product is CATSELGRGTDTQYF.

This clonotype was seen ten or more times. The J gene is TRBJ2-1, the V gene TRBV5-5, with a tentative D call TRBD1 (5 bases). This CDR3 is built from 15 residues. Germline CDR1 reads SGHKS; CDR2 reads YYEKEE (reference sequence). Between the trimmed V and J ends, which lost 4 bases and 1 base, there was a span of 12 bases. Here the CDR3 DNA reads TGTGCCAGCAGCCCCCTTAAGGGGTCCTACAATGAGCAGTTCTTC. This codes for CASSPLKGSYNEQFF.

J is TRBJ2-1 and V is TRBV6-2 or TRBV6-3; D gene ambiguous. Germline CDR1 is MNHEY and CDR2 is SVGEGT. Trimming left V 6 bases short and J 10 bases short, with 19 bases between. The CDR3 runs 14 residues. For the CDR3, the DNA is TGTGCCAGCAGATTAATCGAGAGATTCGACGAGCAGTTCTTC. This codes for CASRLIERFDEQFF.

The CDR3 region has the DNA TGTGCCAGCAGTGTTGGTTTACAGAGTCGATATGAGCAGTACTTC. Residues: CASSVGLQSRYEQYF. This chain joins TRBV12-3 or TRBV12-4 and TRBJ2-5; D is unresolved. The CDR3 extends over 15 amino acids. The ends were cut back, 5 bases at V and 11 bases at J, with 24 bases in the middle.

This chain connects TRBV9 to TRBJ2-1; D ambiguous. This CDR3 spans 12 amino acids. Germline-derived CDR1 and CDR2 are SGDLS and YYNGEE. V shed 4 bases and J shed 10 bases, with 12 bases lying between them. CDR3 protein: CASSYEDGEQFF. In DNA, the CDR3 is TGTGCCAGCAGCTACGAAGATGGGGAGCAGTTCTTC.

This chain links TRBV25-1 with TRBJ2-5; tentatively, D is TRBD1 (6 bases). Germline values: CDR1 MGHDK, CDR2 SYGVNS. The CDR3 has 13 residues. Trimming took off 3 bases at V and 11 bases at J, with 16 bases between the two ends. CDR3: CASSDPGDNEQYF. As DNA, the CDR3 is TGTGCCAGCAGTGACCCAGGGGACAATGAGCAGTACTTC.

This clonotype was seen more than once but under ten times. The V call is TRBV18, the J call TRBJ2-1, with D possibly TRBD2 on 6 matching bases. The germline V gene encodes CDR1 KGHSH and CDR2 LQKENI. The ends were cut back, 3 bases at V and 0 bases at J, with 15 bases in the middle. The CDR3 runs 17 residues. This CDR3 is CASSPPVRGSSYNEQFF. The CDR3 bases are TGTGCCAGCTCACCTCCGGTTCGGGGGAGCTCCTACAATGAGCAGTTCTTC. Full variable domain (missing parts from reference TRBV18 and TRBJ2-1): NAGVMQNPRHLVRRRGQEARLRCSPMKGHSHVYWYRQLPEEGLKFMVYLQKENIIDESGMPKERFSAEFPKEGPSILRIQQVVRGDSAAYFCASSPPVRGSSYNEQFFGPGTRLTVL.

This sequence joins TRBV5-1 and TRBJ2-1, with D perhaps matching TRBD2 (6 bases). The V end was cut by 3 bases, the J end by 0 bases, with 13 bases between. Germline-derived CDR1 and CDR2 are SGHRS and YFSETQ. The CDR3 is 16 residues long. The CDR3 DNA is TGCGCCAGCAGCTCGAACGCGGGGAGCTCCTACAATGAGCAGTTCTTC. It translates to CASSSNAGSSYNEQFF.

The V gene is TRBV7-9, the J gene TRBJ1-2; D is unclear. V lost 0 bases and J lost 4, with 9 bases in between. The germline V gene encodes CDR1 SEHNR and CDR2 FQNEAQ (reference sequence). This CDR3 comprises 14 residues. In DNA, the CDR3 is TGTGCCAGCAGCTTAGCCGAAGTACTCTATGGCTACACCTTC. It translates to CASSLAEVLYGYTF.

This clonotype was detected only a few times. The gene calls are TRBV12-3 or TRBV12-4 and TRBJ2-1; D may be TRBD1 (5 bases). V shed 5 bases and J shed 7 bases, with 12 bases lying between them. The CDR3 extends over 13 amino acids. CDR3 in amino acids: CASSLRKGNEQFF. In DNA form, the CDR3 reads TGTGCCAGCAGTCTGAGGAAGGGGAATGAGCAGTTCTTC.

The CDR3 reads CSARDRGRGGYGYTF. DNA of the CDR3: TGCAGTGCTAGAGATCGGGGTCGAGGAGGATATGGCTACACCTTC. The V and J genes are TRBV20-1 and TRBJ1-2; D is unresolved. Germline assignment: CDR1 DFQATT and CDR2 SNEGSKA (reference sequence). CDR3 length: 15 amino acids. V lost 0 bases and J 5 bases, leaving 16 bases between the germline ends.

The V gene is TRBV27, the J gene TRBJ1-1; 7 bases fit TRBD1. Germline CDR1 is MNHEY and CDR2 is SMNVEV (reference sequence). V was pared by 4 bases and J by 8 bases, with 4 bases of the junction left unmatched. The CDR3 is made up of 12 amino acids. The CDR3: CASSSLDREAFF. CDR3 coding DNA: TGTGCCAGCAGTTCACTGGACAGGGAAGCTTTCTTT.

This clonotype was seen a handful of times. The chain is built from TRBV29-1 and TRBJ2-3; 8 bases fit TRBD2. V shed 3 bases, J shed 4 bases, and the junction held 3 bases outside the gene matches. The CDR3 has 13 amino acids. In germline, CDR1 is SQVTM, CDR2 ANQGSEA. Here the CDR3 DNA reads TGCAGCGTTGACACTAGCGGAGCAGATACGCAGTATTTT. It yields the protein CSVDTSGADTQYF.

V and J are TRBV12-3 or TRBV12-4 and TRBJ2-1; D not resolved. V lost 2 bases and J lost 13, with 15 bases in between. This CDR3 has 13 amino acids. Written as DNA, the CDR3 is TGTGCCAGCAGTTTAATTGACACAGAGACCCAGTTCTTC. Residues: CASSLIDTETQFF.